The present entry profiles one T cell receptor beta chain with its context. What it binds is unknown. Assay used: immunoSEQ multiplex PCR; TCRdb lists only in-frame clones, some missing. The sample carries under 100,000 clones, about 93% recorded once. Each and every patient relapsed after autologous stem cell transplantation, and patients got differing brentuximab vedotin exposure. The data derive from a study of PD-1 blockade in classical Hodgkin lymphoma. Regarding the study as a whole: Factors driving the repertoire differences, possibly disease activity or prior therapy, remain undefined. A reduction in baseline TCR diversity was reportedly seen in newly diagnosed patients relative to healthy donors.

The CDR3 has 14 residues. The germline V gene encodes CDR1 KGHSH and CDR2 LQKENI. V lost 3 bases to trimming and J lost 8 bases, with 16 bases between them. This clonotype was obtained from a human donor with classical Hodgkin lymphoma. The material sequenced was peripheral blood mononuclear cells (PBMCs), taken before the second cycle of nivolumab. The chain recombines TRBV18 with TRBJ1-2; D not resolved. Here the CDR3 reads CASSPPTLGRGYTF. The CDR3 nucleotides read TGTGCCAGCTCACCGCCGACATTGGGAAGGGGCTACACCTTC. Based on the CDR3 plus reference TRBV18 and TRBJ1-2, the full variable domain is NAGVMQNPRHLVRRRGQEARLRCSPMKGHSHVYWYRQLPEEGLKFMVYLQKENIIDESGMPKERFSAEFPKEGPSILRIQQVVRGDSAAYFCASSPPTLGRGYTFGSGTRLTVV.